A single sample gave rise to the 9 T cell receptor beta chains below, sequenced in a study of CD8 T cells in ankylosing spondylitis. One entry per CDR3 protein, called by TCRdb with MiXCR from the 5' RACE reads. In the table there are roughly 120,000 distinct CDR3 sequences, roughly 15% of which are singletons. Sequenced sample: blood, either unsorted or a sorted T cell fraction (not recorded which). These receptors all stem from a female donor with ankylosing spondylitis or in good health (not recorded which).

This clonotype has just a few counts. The chain combines TRBV5-1 with TRBJ2-7, with 8 bases aligning to TRBD1. This CDR3 has 15 amino acids. The junction had 12 bases not matched to a gene; V was cut back by 4 bases and J by 6 bases. The germline gives CDR1 SGHRS, CDR2 YFSETQ. The CDR3 loop is CASSPGGRGSVEQYF. The CDR3 DNA follows: TGCGCCAGCAGCCCAGGGGGCAGGGGGTCCGTCGAGCAGTACTTC.

In its sample, this clonotype was seen a few times. The V gene is TRBV30, the J gene TRBJ2-1, with D hard to call. V was cut by 1 base and J by 9 bases, with 10 bases left in between. The germline CDR1 and CDR2 sequences are GTSNPN and SVGIG (reference sequence). The length of the CDR3 is 12 residues. The CDR3 nucleotides read TGTGCCTGGAGTGCTTATCGGAGTGAGCAGTTCTTC. Its protein product is CAWSAYRSEQFF.

This clonotype was found many times. This chain links TRBV29-1 with TRBJ2-4; maybe TRBD1 (5 bases). Trimming pared 6 bases from V and 0 bases from J, leaving 9 bases between. The CDR3 is made up of 13 amino acids. Germline CDR1 reads SQVTM; CDR2 reads ANQGSEA. CDR3 in amino acids: CSVWTLAKNIQYF. In DNA, the CDR3 is TGCAGCGTCTGGACATTAGCCAAAAACATTCAGTACTTC.

This clonotype came up many times. This sequence joins TRBV24-1 and TRBJ2-3; D may be TRBD2 (6 bases). The V and J ends lost 4 bases and 6 bases respectively, with 13 bases between them. The CDR3 covers 14 residues. Germline V gene lookup returns CDR1 KGHDR and CDR2 SFDVKD. In nucleotides, the CDR3 is TGTGCCACCAGTGAGGAGGGAAGGTTGGATACGCAGTATTTT. This translates into CATSEEGRLDTQYF.

This clonotype was observed at least ten times. The rearrangement uses TRBV7-2 and TRBJ2-1; 15 bases are shared with TRBD2. V was pared by 3 bases and J by 9 bases, with 3 bases of the junction left unmatched. Germline assignment: CDR1 SGHTA and CDR2 FQGNSA. This CDR3 comprises 15 residues. DNA for the CDR3: TGTGCCAGCAGCTTTCGGACTAGCGGGGGGGGTGAGCAGTTCTTC. Residues: CASSFRTSGGGEQFF.

This clonotype was recorded many times. This sequence joins TRBV24-1 and TRBJ1-5, with 8 bases identical to TRBD1. The CDR3 extends over 13 amino acids. V shed 7 bases and J 4 bases; nucleotides not matched to a gene: 2. Looked up from germline, CDR1 is KGHDR and CDR2 is SFDVKD. CDR3: CATRYRGNQPQHF. The CDR3 DNA reads as TGTGCCACCAGATACAGGGGGAATCAGCCCCAGCATTTT.

A word on this clonotype: Since no conserved phenylalanine or tryptophan closes the CDR3, a read error is the likely cause. The J gene is TRBJ2-3, the V gene TRBV3-1; 10 nucleotides line up with TRBD1. The CDR3 covers 16 residues. Germline V gene lookup returns CDR1 LGHDT and CDR2 YNNKEL (reference sequence). After removal of 3 bases from V and 4 bases from J, the junction contained 7 bases not matched to a gene. The CDR3 region has the DNA TGTGCCAGCAGCCATAGGGACAGGGGCTTCGCAGATACGCAGTATTCT. Translating it yields CASSHRDRGFADTQYS.

A note on this clonotype: A read error may be the cause here, since a much bigger clone is one base away. The chain links TRBV5-1 to TRBJ2-1; TRBD1 agrees at 11 bases. Per germline, CDR1 SGHRS and CDR2 YFSETQ. This CDR3 is 14 amino acids long. CDR3 loop: CASSQWTGGNKQFF. CDR3 DNA: TGCGCCAGCAGCCAATGGACAGGGGGCAATAAGCAGTTCTTC.

Many counts were recorded for this clonotype. The chain employs TRBV20-1 and TRBJ2-1, with 7 nucleotides matching TRBD2. V was clipped by 5 bases and J by 1 base; unmatched bases: 11. Germline CDR1 DFQATT, CDR2 SNEGSKA (reference sequence). The length of the CDR3 is 16 residues. For the CDR3, the DNA is TGCAGTGCTGGATTGGGAGGGCAGAGGTCCTACAATGAGCAGTTCTTC. Protein: CSAGLGGQRSYNEQFF.